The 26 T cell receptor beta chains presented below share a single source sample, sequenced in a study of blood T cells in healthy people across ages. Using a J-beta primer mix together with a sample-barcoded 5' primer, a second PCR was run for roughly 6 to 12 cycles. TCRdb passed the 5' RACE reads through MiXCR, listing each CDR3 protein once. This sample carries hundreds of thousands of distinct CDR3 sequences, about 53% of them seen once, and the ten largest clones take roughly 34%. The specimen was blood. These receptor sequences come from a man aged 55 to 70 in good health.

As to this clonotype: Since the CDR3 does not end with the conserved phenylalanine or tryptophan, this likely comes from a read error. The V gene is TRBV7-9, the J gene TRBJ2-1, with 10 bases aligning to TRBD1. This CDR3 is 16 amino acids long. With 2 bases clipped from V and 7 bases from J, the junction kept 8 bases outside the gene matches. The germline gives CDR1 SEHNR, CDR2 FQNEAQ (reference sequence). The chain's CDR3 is CASSLLGQGSSNEQFL. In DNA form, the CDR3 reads TGTGCCAGCAGCTTATTGGGACAGGGGTCATCAAATGAGCAGTTCTTA.

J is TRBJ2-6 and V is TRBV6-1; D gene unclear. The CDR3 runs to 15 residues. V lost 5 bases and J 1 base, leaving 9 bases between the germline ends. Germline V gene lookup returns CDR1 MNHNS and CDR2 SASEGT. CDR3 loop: CASSPQESGANVLTF. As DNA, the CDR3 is TGTGCCAGCAGTCCCCAGGAGTCTGGGGCCAACGTCCTGACTTTC.

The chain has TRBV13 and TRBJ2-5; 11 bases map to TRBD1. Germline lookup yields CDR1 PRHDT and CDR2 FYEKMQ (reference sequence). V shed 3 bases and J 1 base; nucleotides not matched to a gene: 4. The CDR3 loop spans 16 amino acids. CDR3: CASSFPGTGGQETQYF. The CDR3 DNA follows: TGTGCCAGCAGCTTCCCCGGGACAGGGGGCCAAGAGACCCAGTACTTC.

The DNA of the CDR3 is TGTGCCAGCAGCCGATGGGAGGGTTACAATGAGCAGTTCTTC. This gives the protein CASSRWEGYNEQFF. The chain combines TRBV3-1 with TRBJ2-1; 7 bases agree with TRBD2. The V gene end was trimmed by 4 bases and the J gene end by 4 bases; junction bases not matched to a gene: 4. The germline CDR1 and CDR2 sequences are LGHDT and YNNKEL (reference sequence). There are 14 residues in the CDR3.

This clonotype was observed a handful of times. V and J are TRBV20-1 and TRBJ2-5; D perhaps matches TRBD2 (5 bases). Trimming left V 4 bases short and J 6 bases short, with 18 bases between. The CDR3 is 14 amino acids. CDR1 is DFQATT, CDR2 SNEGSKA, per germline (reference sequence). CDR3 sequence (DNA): TGCAGTGCTAATGGAGCGCCGGGCGGGCAGACCCAGTACTTC. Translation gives CSANGAPGGQTQYF.

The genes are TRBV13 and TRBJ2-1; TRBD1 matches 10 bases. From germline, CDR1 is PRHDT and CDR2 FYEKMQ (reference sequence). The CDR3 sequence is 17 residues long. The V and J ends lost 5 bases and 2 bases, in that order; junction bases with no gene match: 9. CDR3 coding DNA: TGTGCCAGCAGCCATACCGGGACAGGGGAAACCTACAATGAGCAGTTCTTC. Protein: CASSHTGTGETYNEQFF.

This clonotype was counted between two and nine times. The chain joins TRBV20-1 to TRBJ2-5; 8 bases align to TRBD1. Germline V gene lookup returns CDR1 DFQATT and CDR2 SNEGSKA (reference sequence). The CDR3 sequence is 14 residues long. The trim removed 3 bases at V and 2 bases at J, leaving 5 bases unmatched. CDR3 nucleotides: TGCAGTGCTAGCGGACAGGGCTCACAAGAGACCCAGTACTTC. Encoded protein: CSASGQGSQETQYF.

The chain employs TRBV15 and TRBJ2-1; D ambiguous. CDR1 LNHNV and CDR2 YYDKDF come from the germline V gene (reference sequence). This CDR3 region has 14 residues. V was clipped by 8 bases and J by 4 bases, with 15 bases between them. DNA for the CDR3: TGTGCCACCTCCGGACGGCGCCCATACAATGAGCAGTTCTTC. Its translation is CATSGRRPYNEQFF.

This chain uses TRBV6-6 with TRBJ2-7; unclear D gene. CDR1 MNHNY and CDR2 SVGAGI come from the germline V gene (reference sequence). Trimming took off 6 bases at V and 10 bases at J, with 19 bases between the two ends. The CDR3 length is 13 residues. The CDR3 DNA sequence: TGTGCCAGCAGCACGATGTTGGGTGAGATTCAGTACTTC. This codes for CASSTMLGEIQYF.

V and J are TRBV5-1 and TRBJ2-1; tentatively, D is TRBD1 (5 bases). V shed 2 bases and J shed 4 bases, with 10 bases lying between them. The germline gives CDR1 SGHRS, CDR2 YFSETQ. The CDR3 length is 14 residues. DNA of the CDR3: TGCGCCAGCAGCTTTCAGGGCGAATACAATGAGCAGTTCTTC. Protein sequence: CASSFQGEYNEQFF.

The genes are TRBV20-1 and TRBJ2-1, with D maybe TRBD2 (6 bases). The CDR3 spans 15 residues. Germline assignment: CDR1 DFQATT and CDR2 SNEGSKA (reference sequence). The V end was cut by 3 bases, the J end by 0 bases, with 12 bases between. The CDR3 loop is CSARWGVSSYNEQFF. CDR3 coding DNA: TGCAGTGCTAGGTGGGGGGTGAGCTCCTACAATGAGCAGTTCTTC.

DNA of the CDR3: TGCGCCAGCAGCTTGGGCTTGGCATCCTACTACGAGCAGTACTTC. Amino acid sequence: CASSLGLASYYEQYF. The chain employs TRBV5-1 and TRBJ2-7; the D is unclear. Germline V gene sequence: CDR1 SGHRS, CDR2 YFSETQ. The ends were cut back, 0 bases at V and 3 bases at J, with 13 bases in the middle. The CDR3 is made up of 15 amino acids.

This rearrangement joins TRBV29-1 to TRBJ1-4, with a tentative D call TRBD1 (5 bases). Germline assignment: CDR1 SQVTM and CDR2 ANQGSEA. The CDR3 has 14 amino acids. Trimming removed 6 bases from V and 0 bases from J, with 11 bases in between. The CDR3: CSVGLGATNEKLFF. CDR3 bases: TGCAGCGTGGGGCTCGGTGCAACTAATGAAAAACTGTTTTTT.

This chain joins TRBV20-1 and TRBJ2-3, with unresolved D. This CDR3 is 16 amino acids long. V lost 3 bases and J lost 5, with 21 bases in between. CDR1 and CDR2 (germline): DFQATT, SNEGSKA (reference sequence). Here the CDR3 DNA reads TGCAGTGCTAGTCCCTCCGGGTGGTTTGGTGAAGATACGCAGTATTTT. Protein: CSASPSGWFGEDTQYF.

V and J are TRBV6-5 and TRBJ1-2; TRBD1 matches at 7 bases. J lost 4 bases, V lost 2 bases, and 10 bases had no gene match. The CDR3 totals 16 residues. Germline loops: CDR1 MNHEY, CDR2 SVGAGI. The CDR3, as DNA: TGTGCCAGCAGTTACGGACCTCAGGGGGACCTCTATGGCTACACCTTC. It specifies CASSYGPQGDLYGYTF.

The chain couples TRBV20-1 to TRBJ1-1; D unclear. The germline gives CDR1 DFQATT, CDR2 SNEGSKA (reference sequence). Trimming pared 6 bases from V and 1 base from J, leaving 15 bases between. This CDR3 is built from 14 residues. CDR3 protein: CSADLGRSNTEAFF. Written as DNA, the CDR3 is TGCAGTGCAGATTTAGGTCGGTCGAACACTGAAGCTTTCTTT.

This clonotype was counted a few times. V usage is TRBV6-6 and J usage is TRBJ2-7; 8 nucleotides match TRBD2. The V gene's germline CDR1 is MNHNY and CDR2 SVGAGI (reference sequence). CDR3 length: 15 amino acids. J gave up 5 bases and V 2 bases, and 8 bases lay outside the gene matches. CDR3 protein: CASSYPRGARNEQYF. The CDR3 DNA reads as TGTGCCAGCAGTTACCCGCGGGGGGCAAGGAACGAGCAGTACTTC.

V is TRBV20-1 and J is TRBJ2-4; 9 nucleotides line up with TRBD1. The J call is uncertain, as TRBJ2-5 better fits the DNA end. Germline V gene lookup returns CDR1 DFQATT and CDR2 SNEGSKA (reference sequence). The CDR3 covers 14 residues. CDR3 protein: CSVRTGVFQETQYF. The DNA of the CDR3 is TGCAGTGTTCGGACAGGGGTCTTTCAAGAGACCCAGTACTTC.

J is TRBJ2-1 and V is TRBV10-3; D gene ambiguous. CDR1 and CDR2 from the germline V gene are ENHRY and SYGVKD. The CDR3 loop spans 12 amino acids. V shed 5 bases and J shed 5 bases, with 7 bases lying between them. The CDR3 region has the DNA TGTGCCATCAGTAACCGGGACAATGAGCAGTTCTTC. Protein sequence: CAISNRDNEQFF.

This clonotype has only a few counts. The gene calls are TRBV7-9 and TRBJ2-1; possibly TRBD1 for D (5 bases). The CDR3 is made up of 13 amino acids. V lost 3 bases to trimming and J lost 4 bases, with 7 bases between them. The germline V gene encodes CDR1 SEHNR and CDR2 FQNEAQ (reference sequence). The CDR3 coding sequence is TGTGCCAGCAGCTTTGGGGCGTACAATGAGCAGTTCTTC. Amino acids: CASSFGAYNEQFF.

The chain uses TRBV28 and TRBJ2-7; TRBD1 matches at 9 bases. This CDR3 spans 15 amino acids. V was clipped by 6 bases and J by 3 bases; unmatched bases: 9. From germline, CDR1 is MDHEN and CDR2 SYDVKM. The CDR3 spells CASSVSGQGRYEQYF. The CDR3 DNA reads TGTGCCAGCAGCGTATCGGGACAGGGTCGCTACGAGCAGTACTTC. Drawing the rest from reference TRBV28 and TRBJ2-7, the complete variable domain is DVKVTQSSRYLVKRTGEKVFLECVQDMDHENMFWYRQDPGLGLRLIYFSYDVKMKEKGDIPEGYSVSREKKERFSLILESASTNQTSMYLCASSVSGQGRYEQYFGPGTRLTVT.

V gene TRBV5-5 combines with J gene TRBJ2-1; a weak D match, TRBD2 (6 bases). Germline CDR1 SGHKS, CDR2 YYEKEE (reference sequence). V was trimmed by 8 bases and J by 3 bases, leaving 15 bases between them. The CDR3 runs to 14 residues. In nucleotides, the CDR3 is TGTGCCAGTACTCCGGGACTCGGCTACAATGAGCAGTTCTTC. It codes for CASTPGLGYNEQFF.

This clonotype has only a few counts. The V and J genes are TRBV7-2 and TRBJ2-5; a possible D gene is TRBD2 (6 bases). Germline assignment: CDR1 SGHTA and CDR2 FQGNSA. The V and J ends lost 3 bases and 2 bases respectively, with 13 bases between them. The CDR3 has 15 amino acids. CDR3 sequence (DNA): TGTGCCAGCAGCTTTACCCCTAGCGCGCAAGAGACCCAGTACTTC. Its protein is CASSFTPSAQETQYF. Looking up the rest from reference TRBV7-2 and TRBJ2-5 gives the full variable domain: GAGVSQSPSNKVTEKGKDVELRCDPISGHTALYWYRQSLGQGLEFLIYFQGNSAPDKSGLPSDRFSAERTGGSVSTLTIQRTQQEDSAVYLCASSFTPSAQETQYFGPGTRLLVL.

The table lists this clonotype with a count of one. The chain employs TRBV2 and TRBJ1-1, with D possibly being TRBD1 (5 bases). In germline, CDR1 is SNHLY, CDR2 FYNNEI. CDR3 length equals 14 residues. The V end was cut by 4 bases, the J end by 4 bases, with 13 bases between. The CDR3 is CASSVRGDVTEAFF. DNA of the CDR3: TGTGCCAGCAGTGTTCGGGGGGACGTCACTGAAGCTTTCTTT.

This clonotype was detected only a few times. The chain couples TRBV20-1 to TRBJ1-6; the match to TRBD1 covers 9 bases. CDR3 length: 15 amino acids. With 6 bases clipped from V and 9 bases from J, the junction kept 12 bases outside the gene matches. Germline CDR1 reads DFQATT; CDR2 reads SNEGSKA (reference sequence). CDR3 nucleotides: TGCAGTGCCGCTAGGTTGGACAGGGGAGGTTCACCCCTCCACTTT. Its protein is CSAARLDRGGSPLHF.

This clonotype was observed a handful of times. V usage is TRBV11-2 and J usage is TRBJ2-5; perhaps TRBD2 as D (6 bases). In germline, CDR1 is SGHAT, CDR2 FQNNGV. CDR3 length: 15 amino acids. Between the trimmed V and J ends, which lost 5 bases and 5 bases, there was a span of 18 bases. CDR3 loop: CASSPSDLARETQYF. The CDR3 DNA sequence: TGTGCCAGCAGCCCCTCGGACCTAGCGCGGGAGACCCAGTACTTC.